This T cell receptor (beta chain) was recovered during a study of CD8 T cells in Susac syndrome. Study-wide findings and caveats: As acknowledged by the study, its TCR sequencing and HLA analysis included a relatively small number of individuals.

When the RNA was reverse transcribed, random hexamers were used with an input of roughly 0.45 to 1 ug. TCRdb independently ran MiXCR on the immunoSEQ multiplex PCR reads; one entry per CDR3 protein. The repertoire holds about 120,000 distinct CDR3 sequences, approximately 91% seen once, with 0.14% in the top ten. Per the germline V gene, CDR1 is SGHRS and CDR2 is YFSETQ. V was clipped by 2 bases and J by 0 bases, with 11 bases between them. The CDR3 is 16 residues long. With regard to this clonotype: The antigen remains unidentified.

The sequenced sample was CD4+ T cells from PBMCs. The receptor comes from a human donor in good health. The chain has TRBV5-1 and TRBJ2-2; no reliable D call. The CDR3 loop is CASSLQGTANTGELFF. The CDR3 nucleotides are TGCGCCAGCAGCTTACAAGGTACCGCGAACACCGGGGAGCTGTTTTTT.